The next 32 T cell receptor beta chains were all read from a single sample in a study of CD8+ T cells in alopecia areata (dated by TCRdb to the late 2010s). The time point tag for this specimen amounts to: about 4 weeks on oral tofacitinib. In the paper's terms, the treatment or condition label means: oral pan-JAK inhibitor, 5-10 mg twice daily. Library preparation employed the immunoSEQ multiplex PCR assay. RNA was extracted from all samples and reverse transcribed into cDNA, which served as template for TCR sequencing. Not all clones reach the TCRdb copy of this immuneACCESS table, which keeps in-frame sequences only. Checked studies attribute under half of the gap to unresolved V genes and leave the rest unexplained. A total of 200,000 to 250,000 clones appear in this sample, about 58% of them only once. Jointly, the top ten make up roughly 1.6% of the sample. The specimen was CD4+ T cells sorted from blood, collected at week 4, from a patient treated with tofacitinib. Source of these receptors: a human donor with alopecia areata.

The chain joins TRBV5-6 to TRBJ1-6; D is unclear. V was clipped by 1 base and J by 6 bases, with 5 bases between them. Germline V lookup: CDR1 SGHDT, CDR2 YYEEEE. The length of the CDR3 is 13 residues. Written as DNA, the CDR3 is TGTGCCAGCAGCTTGAACCGTAATTCACCCCTCCACTTT. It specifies CASSLNRNSPLHF.

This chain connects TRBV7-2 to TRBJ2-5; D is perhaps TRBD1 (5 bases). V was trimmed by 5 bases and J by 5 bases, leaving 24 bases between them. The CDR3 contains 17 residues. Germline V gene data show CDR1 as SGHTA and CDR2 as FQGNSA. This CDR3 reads CASSPARQGRWSETQYF. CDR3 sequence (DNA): TGTGCCAGCAGCCCCGCCCGCCAGGGTAGATGGTCCGAGACCCAGTACTTC.

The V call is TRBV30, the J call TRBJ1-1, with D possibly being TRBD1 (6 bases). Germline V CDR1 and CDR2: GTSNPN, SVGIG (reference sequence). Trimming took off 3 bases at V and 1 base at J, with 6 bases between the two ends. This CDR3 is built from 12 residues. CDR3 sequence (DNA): TGTGCCTGGAGACAGGGGAACACTGAAGCTTTCTTT. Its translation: CAWRQGNTEAFF.

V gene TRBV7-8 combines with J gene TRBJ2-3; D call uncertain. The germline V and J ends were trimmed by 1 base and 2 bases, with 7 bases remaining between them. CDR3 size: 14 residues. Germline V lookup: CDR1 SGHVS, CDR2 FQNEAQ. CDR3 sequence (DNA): TGTGCCAGCAGCTTAGTGGCCTTCACAGATACGCAGTATTTT. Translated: CASSLVAFTDTQYF.

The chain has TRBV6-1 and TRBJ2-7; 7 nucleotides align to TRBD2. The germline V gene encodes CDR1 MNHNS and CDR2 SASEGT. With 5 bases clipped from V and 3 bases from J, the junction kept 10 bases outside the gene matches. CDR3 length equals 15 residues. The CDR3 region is CASSSFLQRGYEQYF. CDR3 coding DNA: TGTGCCAGCAGTTCCTTTCTCCAGCGGGGCTACGAGCAGTACTTC.

CDR3 amino acids: CASSPGGNPYNEQFF. In DNA, the CDR3 is TGTGCCAGCAGCCCAGGGGGGAACCCCTACAATGAGCAGTTCTTC. V usage is TRBV25-1 and J usage is TRBJ2-1; a possible D gene is TRBD1 (7 bases). The CDR3 spans 15 residues. In germline, CDR1 is MGHDK, CDR2 SYGVNS. V shed 6 bases and J shed 2 bases, with 14 bases lying between them.

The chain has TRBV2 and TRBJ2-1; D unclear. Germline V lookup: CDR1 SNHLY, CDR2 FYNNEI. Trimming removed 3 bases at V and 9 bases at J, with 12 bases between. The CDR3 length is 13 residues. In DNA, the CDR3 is TGTGCCAGCAGTGAGGAAGTTACGGGTGAGCAGTTCTTC. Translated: CASSEEVTGEQFF.

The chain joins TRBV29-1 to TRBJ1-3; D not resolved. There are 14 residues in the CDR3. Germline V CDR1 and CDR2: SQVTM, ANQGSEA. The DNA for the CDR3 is TGCGCCACGGACGGCCTTTTCTCTGGAAACACCATATATTTT. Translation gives CATDGLFSGNTIYF.

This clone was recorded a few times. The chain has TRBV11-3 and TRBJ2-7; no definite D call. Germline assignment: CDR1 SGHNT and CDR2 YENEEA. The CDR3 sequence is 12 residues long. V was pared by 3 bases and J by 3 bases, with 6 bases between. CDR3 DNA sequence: TGTGCCAGCAGCTTCGGAAACTACGAGCAGTACTTC. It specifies CASSFGNYEQYF.

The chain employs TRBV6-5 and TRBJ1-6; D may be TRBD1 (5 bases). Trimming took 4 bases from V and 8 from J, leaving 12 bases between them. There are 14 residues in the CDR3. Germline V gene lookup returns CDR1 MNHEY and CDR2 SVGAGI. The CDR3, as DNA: TGTGCCAGCAGTTTCGGGCAGGGCTATTCACCCCTCCACTTT. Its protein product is CASSFGQGYSPLHF.

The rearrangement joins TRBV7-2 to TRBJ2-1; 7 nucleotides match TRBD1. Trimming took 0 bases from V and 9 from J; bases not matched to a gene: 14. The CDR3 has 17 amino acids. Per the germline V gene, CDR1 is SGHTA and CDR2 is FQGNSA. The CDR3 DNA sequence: TGTGCCAGCAGCTTAGCTGTTTACCAGAGGGGGCGCATTGAGCAGTTCTTC. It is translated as CASSLAVYQRGRIEQFF.

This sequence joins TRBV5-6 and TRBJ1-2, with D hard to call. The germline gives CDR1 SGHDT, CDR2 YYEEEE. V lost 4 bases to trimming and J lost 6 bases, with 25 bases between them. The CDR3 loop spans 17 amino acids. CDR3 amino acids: CASSPRGQPFPFDGYTF. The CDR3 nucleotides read TGTGCCAGCAGCCCGCGCGGGCAACCATTCCCCTTTGATGGCTACACCTTC. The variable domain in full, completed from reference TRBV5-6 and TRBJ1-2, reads DAGVTQSPTHLIKTRGQQVTLRCSPKSGHDTVSWYQQALGQGPQFIFQYYEEEERQRGNFPDRFSGHQFPNYSSELNVNALLLGDSALYLCASSPRGQPFPFDGYTFGSGTRLTVV.

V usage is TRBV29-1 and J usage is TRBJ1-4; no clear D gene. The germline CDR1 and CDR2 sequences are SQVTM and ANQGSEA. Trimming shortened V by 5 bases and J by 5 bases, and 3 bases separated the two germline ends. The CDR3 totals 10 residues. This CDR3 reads CSVRNEKLFF. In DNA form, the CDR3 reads TGCAGCGTTCGAAATGAAAAACTGTTTTTT.

CDR3 in amino acids: CASSIGTLQETQYF. The CDR3 DNA sequence: TGTGCCAGTAGTATTGGGACACTACAAGAGACCCAGTACTTC. This sequence joins TRBV19 and TRBJ2-5, with D possibly matching TRBD1 (6 bases). V lost 3 bases and J lost 2, with 10 bases in between. The CDR3 consists of 14 residues. The germline gives CDR1 LNHDA, CDR2 SQIVND (reference sequence).

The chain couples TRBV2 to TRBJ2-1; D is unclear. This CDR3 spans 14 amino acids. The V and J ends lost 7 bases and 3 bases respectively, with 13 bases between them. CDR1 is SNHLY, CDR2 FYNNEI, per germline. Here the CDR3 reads CASTEYTSYNEQFF. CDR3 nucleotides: TGTGCCAGCACCGAATACACCAGCTACAATGAGCAGTTCTTC.

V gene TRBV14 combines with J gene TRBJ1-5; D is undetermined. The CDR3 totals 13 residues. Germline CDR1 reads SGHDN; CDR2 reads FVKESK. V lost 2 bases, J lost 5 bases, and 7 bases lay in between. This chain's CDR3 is CASSQYPDQPQHF. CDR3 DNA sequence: TGTGCCAGCAGCCAATATCCCGATCAGCCCCAGCATTTT.

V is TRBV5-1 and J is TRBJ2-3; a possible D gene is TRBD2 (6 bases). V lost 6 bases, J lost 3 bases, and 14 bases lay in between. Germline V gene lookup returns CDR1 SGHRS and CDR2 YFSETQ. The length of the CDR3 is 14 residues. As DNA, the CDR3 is TGCGCCAGCACCCATGAGGGAGGAACAGATACGCAGTATTTT. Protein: CASTHEGGTDTQYF.

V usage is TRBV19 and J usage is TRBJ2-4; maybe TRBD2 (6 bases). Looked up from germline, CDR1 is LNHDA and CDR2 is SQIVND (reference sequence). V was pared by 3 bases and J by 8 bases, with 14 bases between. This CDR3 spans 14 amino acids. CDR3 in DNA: TGTGCCAGTAGTATGGAGGAGGGGAGACACATTCAGTACTTC. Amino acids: CASSMEEGRHIQYF.

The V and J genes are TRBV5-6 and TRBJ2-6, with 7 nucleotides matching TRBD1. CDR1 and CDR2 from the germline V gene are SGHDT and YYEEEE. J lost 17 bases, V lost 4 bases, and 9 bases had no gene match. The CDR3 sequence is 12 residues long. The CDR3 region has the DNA TGTGCCAGCAGCAAGGACAGGCGGACGATGACTTTC. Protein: CASSKDRRTMTF. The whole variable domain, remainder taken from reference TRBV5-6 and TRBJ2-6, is DAGVTQSPTHLIKTRGQQVTLRCSPKSGHDTVSWYQQALGQGPQFIFQYYEEEERQRGNFPDRFSGHQFPNYSSELNVNALLLGDSALYLCASSKDRRTMTFGAGSRLTVL.

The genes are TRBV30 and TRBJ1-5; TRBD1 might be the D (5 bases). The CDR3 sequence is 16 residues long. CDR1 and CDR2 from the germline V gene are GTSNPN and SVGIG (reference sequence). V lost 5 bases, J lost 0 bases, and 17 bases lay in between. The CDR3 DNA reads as TGTGCCTGGGGCTCGGGGCAGGAATATAGCAATCAGCCCCAGCATTTT. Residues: CAWGSGQEYSNQPQHF.

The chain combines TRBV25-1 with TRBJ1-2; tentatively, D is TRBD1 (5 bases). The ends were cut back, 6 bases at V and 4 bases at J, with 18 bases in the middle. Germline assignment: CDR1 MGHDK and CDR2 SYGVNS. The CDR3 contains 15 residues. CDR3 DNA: TGTGCCAGCAGGCCCACCGGGACGCAGGTCTATGGCTACACCTTC. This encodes CASRPTGTQVYGYTF.

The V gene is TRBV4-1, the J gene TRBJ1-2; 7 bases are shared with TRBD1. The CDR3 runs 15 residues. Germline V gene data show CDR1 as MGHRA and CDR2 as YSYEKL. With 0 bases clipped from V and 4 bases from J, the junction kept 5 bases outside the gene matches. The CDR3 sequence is CASSQDGGQLYGYTF. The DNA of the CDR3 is TGCGCCAGCAGCCAAGATGGGGGACAGCTCTATGGCTACACCTTC.

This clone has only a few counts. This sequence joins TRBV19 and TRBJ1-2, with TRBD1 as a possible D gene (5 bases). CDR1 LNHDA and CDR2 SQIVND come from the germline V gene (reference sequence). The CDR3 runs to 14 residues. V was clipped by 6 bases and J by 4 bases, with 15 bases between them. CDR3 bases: TGTGCCAGTAGACCTCCCGGTGGGACCTATGGCTACACCTTC. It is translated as CASRPPGGTYGYTF.

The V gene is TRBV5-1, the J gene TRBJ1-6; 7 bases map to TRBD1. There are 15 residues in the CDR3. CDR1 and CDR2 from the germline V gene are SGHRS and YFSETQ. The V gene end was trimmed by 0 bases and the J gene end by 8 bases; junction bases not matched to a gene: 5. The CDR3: CASSLAGQLYSPLHF. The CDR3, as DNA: TGCGCCAGCAGCTTGGCGGGACAGCTTTATTCACCCCTCCACTTT.

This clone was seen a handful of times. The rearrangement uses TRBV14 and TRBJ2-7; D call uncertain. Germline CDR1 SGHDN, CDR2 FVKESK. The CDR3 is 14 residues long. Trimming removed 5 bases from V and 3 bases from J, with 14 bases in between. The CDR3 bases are TGTGCCAGCAGCTTCAACGGCCCAGTCTACGAGCAGTACTTC. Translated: CASSFNGPVYEQYF. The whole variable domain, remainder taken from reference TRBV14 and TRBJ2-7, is EAGVTQFPSHSVIEKGQTVTLRCDPISGHDNLYWYRRVMGKEIKFLLHFVKESKQDESGMPNNRFLAERTGGTYSTLKVQPAELEDSGVYFCASSFNGPVYEQYFGPGTRLTVT.

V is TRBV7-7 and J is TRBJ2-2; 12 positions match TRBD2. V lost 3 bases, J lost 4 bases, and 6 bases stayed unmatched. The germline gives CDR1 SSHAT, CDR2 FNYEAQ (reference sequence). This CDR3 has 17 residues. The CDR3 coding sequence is TGTGCCAGCAGCTTGCAACTAGCGGGGGGTGTCACCGGGGAGCTGTTTTTT. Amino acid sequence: CASSLQLAGGVTGELFF.

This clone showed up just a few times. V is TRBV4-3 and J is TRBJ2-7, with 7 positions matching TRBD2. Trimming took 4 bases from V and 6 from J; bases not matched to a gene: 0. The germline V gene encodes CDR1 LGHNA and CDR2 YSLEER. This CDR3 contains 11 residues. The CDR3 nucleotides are TGCGCCAGCAGCCGGGGGGGCGAGCAGTACTTC. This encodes CASSRGGEQYF.

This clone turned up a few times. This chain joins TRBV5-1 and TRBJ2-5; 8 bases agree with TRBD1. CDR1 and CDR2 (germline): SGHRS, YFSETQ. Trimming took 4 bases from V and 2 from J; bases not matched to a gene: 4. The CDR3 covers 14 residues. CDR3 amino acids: CASSPWTGQETQYF. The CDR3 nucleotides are TGCGCCAGCAGCCCATGGACAGGGCAAGAGACCCAGTACTTC.

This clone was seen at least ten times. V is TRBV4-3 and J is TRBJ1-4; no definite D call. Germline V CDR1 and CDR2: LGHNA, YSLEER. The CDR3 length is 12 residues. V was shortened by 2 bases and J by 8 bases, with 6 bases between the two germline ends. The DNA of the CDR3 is TGCGCCAGCAGCCAATACGCCGAAAAACTGTTTTTT. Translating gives CASSQYAEKLFF.

DNA of the CDR3: TGTGCCAGCAGCGCGACAGGGGGCCAGTGGAAACTGTTTTTT. This translates into CASSATGGQWKLFF. The chain links TRBV7-2 to TRBJ1-4; 10 positions match TRBD1. V gave up 5 bases and J gave up 11 bases; unmatched junction bases: 8. CDR1 and CDR2 from the germline V gene are SGHTA and FQGNSA. The CDR3 totals 14 residues.

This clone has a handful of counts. This CDR3 reads CSAPSGNEQFF. The DNA for the CDR3 is TGCAGTGCCCCCTCCGGGAATGAGCAGTTCTTC. The rearrangement uses TRBV20-1 and TRBJ2-1; D is ambiguous. Germline-derived CDR1 and CDR2 are DFQATT and SNEGSKA (reference sequence). The V end was cut by 6 bases, the J end by 7 bases, with 10 bases between. The CDR3 runs to 11 residues.

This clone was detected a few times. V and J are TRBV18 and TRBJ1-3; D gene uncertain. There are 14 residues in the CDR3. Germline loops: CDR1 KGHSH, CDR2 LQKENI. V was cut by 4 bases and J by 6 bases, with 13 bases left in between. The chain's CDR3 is CASSRLETANTIYF. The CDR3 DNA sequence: TGTGCCAGCTCACGGTTGGAAACTGCAAACACCATATATTTT.